This T cell receptor beta chain stems from a study of ipilimumab plus nivolumab after autologous stem cell transplantation. Across the study: A median of 8 nivolumab and 5 ipilimumab doses were given. Myeloma cases were transplant-naive high-risk or relapsed within 3 years post first autologous transplant.

Notes on the study in general: The authors say TCR, Treg and microbiome findings warrant further study.

Repertoires were generated with immunoSEQ multiplex PCR, while TCRdb's copy carries only in-frame clones and drops some. The table lists some 41,000 clones, around 92% of them singletons, with over 0.85% in the top ten. Patients got ipilimumab 1 mg/kg beginning 14 to 28 days post-transplant. As concerns this clone: What it recognizes is unknown.

Sequenced material: PBMCs, taken in a trial of ipilimumab plus nivolumab as post-transplant consolidation. The receptor's source is a male donor with multiple myeloma.

The CDR3 DNA reads as TGTGCCAGCTCACAACAGGGGGACAGCAATCAGCCCCAGCATTTT. Translating gives CASSQQGDSNQPQHF. This chain uses TRBV18 with TRBJ1-5, with 8 bases aligning to TRBD1. Trimming removed 4 bases from V and 1 base from J; junction bases left unmatched: 3. This CDR3 comprises 15 residues. Germline CDR1 KGHSH, CDR2 LQKENI.